Listed below are T cell receptor beta chains from one sample, sequenced in a study of blood T cells in healthy people across ages. TCRdb re-analysed the 5' RACE reads in MiXCR, keeping a single row per CDR3 protein. This table has around 1.5 million distinct CDR3 sequences, 34% appearing once. Sequencing input: blood. All receptors come from a woman in her twenties or thirties in good health. The CDR3 runs from the conserved cysteine through the conserved F or W. Only part of the rows carry a size: once, few, many, or a class if the clone is expanded.

J gene,V gene,clone size,CDR3 protein
TRBJ2-6,TRBV4-1,few,CASSRTSGPTLSGANVLTF
TRBJ2-3,TRBV7-9,few,CASSISGREDWTQYF
TRBJ2-5,TRBV12-3/TRBV12-4,many,CASSPGTSGSSTQYF
TRBJ2-3,TRBV13,few,CASSLGLAGGKTQYF
TRBJ1-1,TRBV3-1,few,CASSPQLGFNTEAFF
.,TRBV9,.,CASSVGVSIYEQYF
TRBJ2-5,TRBV6-2/TRBV6-3,.,CASSQVGTPPEQYF
TRBJ1-6,TRBV20-1,.,CSAPMGGTGNSPLHF
TRBJ1-1,TRBV3-1,few,CASSPFRGINTEAFF
TRBJ2-2,TRBV15,.,CATSRDMGIGELFF
TRBJ1-1,TRBV4-1,.,CASSQDWGEAFF
TRBJ2-7,TRBV11-2,few,CASSRDRAASYEQYF
TRBJ2-1,TRBV4-1,.,CASSRVGFPYNEQFF
TRBJ1-2,TRBV6-5,.,CASSSPWTGTYGYTF
TRBJ2-7,TRBV20-1,.,CSPRRRERLYEQYF
TRBJ1-5,TRBV4-1,.,CASSQEERNRPQHF
TRBJ2-1,TRBV7-6,.,CASSFDRALYNEQFF
TRBJ2-1,TRBV5-1,.,CASSLEGGGAVSIYNEQFF
.,TRBV19,few,CASSAPGTGTYNEQYF
TRBJ2-7,TRBV5-1,.,CASGQGSINSYEQYF
TRBJ1-3,TRBV20-1,.,CSARASGGSGNTIYF
TRBJ1-2,TRBV20-1,few,CSAAGTGGNYGYTF
TRBJ2-1,TRBV5-5,.,CASSSNLGTNNEQFF
.,TRBV7-9,.,CASSLLAGGPTAEQYF
TRBJ2-7,TRBV4-3,.,CASKKEGLRLYEQYF
TRBJ2-7,TRBV30,.,CAWRGTSGPFPYEQYF
TRBJ1-1,TRBV4-1,once,CASSQATGLTEAFF
TRBJ1-1,TRBV29-1,few,CSVELYQGAAEAFF
TRBJ1-1,TRBV9,many,CASSARQGPNTEAFF
TRBJ2-3,TRBV7-8,few,CASSWVFGGVTDTQYF
TRBJ1-6,TRBV2,few,CASSGLSNSPLHF
TRBJ2-1,TRBV4-2,few,CASSQDTPTSGPRDEQFF
TRBJ2-3,TRBV29-1,many,CSAGDSSGDTQYF
TRBJ2-1,TRBV20-1,.,CSARDLFNEQFF
TRBJ2-7,TRBV18,few,CAGSPGSYEQYF
TRBJ2-7,TRBV28,.,CASSLSMLVSEQYF
TRBJ2-7,TRBV5-1,many,CASQEHPTSSYEQYF
TRBJ2-1,TRBV11-2,.,CASSLGGGRRYNEQFF
TRBJ1-4,TRBV5-1,.,CASSLEGDGNEKRFF
TRBJ1-1,TRBV7-3,once,CASGTDGNTEAFF
TRBJ1-1,TRBV5-5,.,CASSREGHQNTEAFF
TRBJ1-1,TRBV3-1,.,CASSQDANQAFF
TRBJ2-1,TRBV20-1,many,CSGLPGVDNEQFF
TRBJ1-2,TRBV29-1,.,CSVEDLGEVRGNYGYTF
TRBJ2-1,TRBV2,few,CASSEEVGLAGYHNEQFF
TRBJ1-1,TRBV27,.,CASRPTGPAGPNTEAFF
TRBJ2-7,TRBV28,.,CASSLTGLGYEQYF
TRBJ2-7,TRBV18,.,CASSPKGQRSYEQYF
TRBJ2-3,TRBV5-1,few,CASSLGTSGGRTDTQYF
TRBJ2-1,TRBV27,.,CASSLGVGVPYNEQFF
TRBJ2-1,TRBV7-2,few,CASAQKGSARSEQFF
TRBJ2-7,TRBV28,.,CASSFLWSAPYEQYF
TRBJ2-5,TRBV10-2,.,CAGSGTSLETQYF